This TCR beta chain was retrieved from a study of Ad26.COV2.S vaccination and SARS-CoV-2 variants. Study-wide background: The Ad26.COV2.S arm of the COV1001 trial was where the donor was placed. Donor got 5x10^10 or 1x10^11 viral particles of Ad26.COV2.S.

Sequencing was performed with immunoSEQ multiplex PCR; in TCRdb, only in-frame clones are kept and a portion is missing. Here the sample spans about 680,000 clones, about 89% being singletons. The treatment: some 19 received Ad26.COV2.S at low or high dose, single or two shots; several received placebo; per-sample allocation not given. The samples date from day 63 after the first vaccine or placebo injection. General study findings and limits: Breadth, reportedly substantial, characterized the spike-specific CD8+ and CD4+ T cell responses after vaccination.

A note on this clone: Its antigen remains unknown.

CDR3 length: 14 amino acids. Germline V lookup: CDR1 GTSNPN, CDR2 SVGIG (reference sequence). V lost 1 base and J 7 bases, leaving 14 bases between the germline ends. The sequence came from a person between 18 and 59 years old who received the Ad26.COV2.S COVID-19 vaccine or a placebo. The sequences come from peripheral blood, collected in a trial of Ad26.COV2.S vaccine versus placebo. The J gene is TRBJ1-5, the V gene TRBV30; D is perhaps TRBD1 (6 bases). The DNA for the CDR3 is TGTGCCTGGAGTGCCGGGACAAGAAGACAGCCCCAGCATTTT. Translated, it gives CAWSAGTRRQPQHF.